One and the same sample provided the 20 T cell receptor beta chains below, sequenced in a study of shared clonotypes between healthy human individuals. TCRdb's table, derived via immunoSEQ multiplex PCR, lists solely in-frame clones and lacks some. This sample has a few million clones, with around 95% found just once. The material sequenced was naive CD4+ T cells sorted from blood. Indicated subset: CD45RA+ positively selected. Every receptor here comes from a man younger than 35 in good health.

Here the CDR3 reads CASSRGQGTQYF. CDR3 coding DNA: TGCGCCAGCAGTAGGGGGCAGGGTACGCAGTATTTT. The V gene is TRBV10-1, the J gene TRBJ2-3; 7 nucleotides line up with TRBD1. V trimming: 5 bases; J trimming: 8 bases; junction bases outside the gene matches: 4. The CDR3 runs 12 residues. The V gene's germline CDR1 is WNHNN and CDR2 SYGVQD (reference sequence).

V usage is TRBV10-3 and J usage is TRBJ2-1, with D tentatively TRBD1 or TRBD2 (5 bases each). Per the germline V gene, CDR1 is ENHRY and CDR2 is SYGVKD. Trimming shortened V by 6 bases and J by 0 bases, and 12 bases separated the two germline ends. CDR3 length equals 15 residues. CDR3 DNA sequence: TGTGCCATCAGGGGCCGGGACCGCTCCTACAATGAGCAGTTCTTC. It specifies CAIRGRDRSYNEQFF.

This chain connects TRBV6-6 to TRBJ2-3; TRBD1 matches 8 bases. With 6 bases clipped from V and 3 bases from J, the junction kept 5 bases outside the gene matches. This CDR3 has 14 amino acids. CDR1 and CDR2 (germline): MNHNY, SVGAGI (reference sequence). CDR3 region: CASSPGQGTDTQYF. In DNA, the CDR3 is TGTGCCAGCAGCCCTGGACAGGGTACAGATACGCAGTATTTT.

V usage is TRBV19 and J usage is TRBJ2-7; D is undetermined. The V end lost 5 bases, the J end lost 3 bases, and 11 bases lay between the germline ends. The CDR3 has 13 residues. Germline assignment: CDR1 LNHDA and CDR2 SQIVND (reference sequence). Here the CDR3 DNA reads TGTGCCAGTAGTTCCGGACCTTACTACGAGCAGTACTTC. This sequence encodes CASSSGPYYEQYF. Filled out from reference TRBV19 and TRBJ2-7, the complete variable domain reads DGGITQSPKYLFRKEGQNVTLSCEQNLNHDAMYWYRQDPGQGLRLIYYSQIVNDFQKGDIAEGYSVSREKKESFPLTVTSAQKNPTAFYLCASSSGPYYEQYFGPGTRLTVT.

This chain connects TRBV5-6 to TRBJ2-7; 8 bases are shared with TRBD2. The CDR3 has 16 residues. Germline V gene data show CDR1 as SGHDT and CDR2 as YYEEEE. Trimming at V came to 4 bases and at J to 3 bases, leaving 12 bases not matched to a gene. In nucleotides, the CDR3 is TGTGCCAGCAGCCCCCGGGGGCGGGGGGACGGCTACGAGCAGTACTTC. Protein sequence: CASSPRGRGDGYEQYF. The full variable domain, in which reference TRBV5-6 and TRBJ2-7 provide the parts outside the CDR3, is DAGVTQSPTHLIKTRGQQVTLRCSPKSGHDTVSWYQQALGQGPQFIFQYYEEEERQRGNFPDRFSGHQFPNYSSELNVNALLLGDSALYLCASSPRGRGDGYEQYFGPGTRLTVT.

This clone was detected only once. The chain is built from TRBV10-1 and TRBJ2-4, with 11 bases fitting TRBD2. CDR3 size: 14 residues. The junction had 4 bases not matched to a gene; V was cut back by 6 bases and J by 6 bases. CDR1 is WNHNN, CDR2 SYGVQD, per germline (reference sequence). The CDR3 region has the DNA TGCGCCAGCAGGGGGACTAGCGGCTCAAACATTCAGTACTTC. Translation gives CASRGTSGSNIQYF.

The rearrangement uses TRBV28 and TRBJ1-1; no clear D gene. There are 12 residues in the CDR3. Trimming shortened V by 3 bases and J by 1 base, and 3 bases separated the two germline ends. Germline V gives CDR1 MDHEN, CDR2 SYDVKM. The CDR3 DNA follows: TGTGCCAGCAGTTTTGCGAACACTGAAGCTTTCTTT. Encoded protein: CASSFANTEAFF.

This chain joins TRBV6-5 and TRBJ2-1; a weak D match, TRBD2 (6 bases). The CDR3 totals 15 residues. Germline values: CDR1 MNHEY, CDR2 SVGAGI. Between the trimmed V and J ends, which lost 6 bases and 7 bases, there was a span of 19 bases. CDR3 protein: CASRNSGRVWNEQFF. CDR3 DNA: TGTGCCAGCAGAAATAGCGGACGGGTTTGGAATGAGCAGTTCTTC.

The genes are TRBV30 and TRBJ2-7; D unresolved. Trimming stripped 3 bases from V and 6 bases from J, with 15 bases between. The CDR3 contains 13 residues. Germline-derived CDR1 and CDR2 are GTSNPN and SVGIG (reference sequence). This chain's CDR3 is CAWRGDPYSEQYF. CDR3 nucleotide sequence: TGTGCCTGGAGGGGCGACCCATATTCCGAGCAGTACTTC.

The rearrangement uses TRBV6-1 and TRBJ2-4; perhaps TRBD2 as D (6 bases). The V and J ends lost 1 base and 8 bases respectively, with 18 bases between them. The CDR3 runs to 16 residues. In germline, CDR1 is MNHNS, CDR2 SASEGT. CDR3 DNA sequence: TGTGCCAGCAGTGAAGGGTCGACGAGAACGGGGGACATTCAGTACTTC. It specifies CASSEGSTRTGDIQYF.

A note on this clone: Other DNA sequences in this specimen translate into the identical CDR3. The chain has TRBV7-9 and TRBJ2-7; D is undetermined. V lost 1 base and J lost 2, with 9 bases in between. This CDR3 region has 14 residues. Germline CDR1 SEHNR, CDR2 FQNEAQ (reference sequence). The CDR3 nucleotides read TGTGCCAGCAGCTTAGGAACCGGAGCCTACGAGCAGTACTTC. Encoded protein: CASSLGTGAYEQYF. The full variable domain, its missing parts supplied by reference TRBV7-9 and TRBJ2-7, is DTGVSQNPRHKITKRGQNVTFRCDPISEHNRLYWYRQTLGQGPEFLTYFQNEAQLEKSRLLSDRFSAERPKGSFSTLEIQRTEQGDSAMYLCASSLGTGAYEQYFGPGTRLTVT.

This sequence joins TRBV13 and TRBJ2-7, with D possibly matching TRBD2 (6 bases). Trimming pared 5 bases from V and 2 bases from J, leaving 13 bases between. CDR1 and CDR2 (germline): PRHDT, FYEKMQ (reference sequence). This CDR3 region has 14 residues. For the CDR3, the DNA is TGTGCCAGCAGCCCCACCGGGGGTCCCTACGAGCAGTACTTC. Its translation is CASSPTGGPYEQYF.

CDR3 nucleotide sequence: TGTGCCAGCTCACCAGTCCCGGGACACCTAAGGGGCTCTGGAAACACCATATATTTT. Its protein is CASSPVPGHLRGSGNTIYF. This chain links TRBV18 with TRBJ1-3, with D maybe TRBD1 (6 bases). V lost 2 bases to trimming and J lost 0 bases, with 20 bases between them. Germline assignment: CDR1 KGHSH and CDR2 LQKENI. This CDR3 has 19 residues. Supplemented by reference TRBV18 and TRBJ1-3, the full variable domain reads NAGVMQNPRHLVRRRGQEARLRCSPMKGHSHVYWYRQLPEEGLKFMVYLQKENIIDESGMPKERFSAEFPKEGPSILRIQQVVRGDSAAYFCASSPVPGHLRGSGNTIYFGEGSWLTVV.

The chain uses TRBV5-1 and TRBJ2-1; TRBD2 matches at 13 bases. The CDR3 spans 14 residues. V dropped 0 bases and J dropped 15; count of bases not matched to a gene: 6. Germline loops: CDR1 SGHRS, CDR2 YFSETQ. The CDR3 is CASSLGTSGSEGFF. The CDR3 nucleotides are TGCGCCAGCAGCTTGGGGACTAGCGGGAGCGAGGGGTTCTTC.

V usage is TRBV5-6 and J usage is TRBJ2-1; a possible D gene is TRBD1 (6 bases). Between the trimmed V and J ends, which lost 4 bases and 7 bases, there was a span of 12 bases. Per the germline V gene, CDR1 is SGHDT and CDR2 is YYEEEE. The CDR3 is 13 amino acids. The CDR3 protein is CASSLRTANEQFF. The CDR3 DNA is TGTGCCAGCAGCCTTCGGACAGCAAATGAGCAGTTCTTC.

The chain is built from TRBV6-5 and TRBJ1-1; no clear D gene. Trimming cost V 6 bases and J 1 base, with 9 bases left between them. The CDR3 has 13 amino acids. Germline assignment: CDR1 MNHEY and CDR2 SVGAGI. The chain's CDR3 is CASSPIRNTEAFF. The CDR3 nucleotides are TGTGCCAGCAGCCCAATAAGGAACACTGAAGCTTTCTTT.

The chain recombines TRBV30 with TRBJ2-7; D possibly corresponds to TRBD1 (5 bases). The V end was cut by 0 bases, the J end by 1 base, with 13 bases between. The CDR3 loop spans 15 amino acids. Germline V gene sequence: CDR1 GTSNPN, CDR2 SVGIG (reference sequence). The CDR3 DNA is TGTGCCTGGAGTGTACAGAAGGGGCCATCCTACGAGCAGTACTTC. Translation gives CAWSVQKGPSYEQYF.

This sequence joins TRBV19 and TRBJ2-7, with D uncertain. This CDR3 contains 12 residues. The V and J ends lost 6 bases and 3 bases respectively, with 9 bases between them. Germline values: CDR1 LNHDA, CDR2 SQIVND (reference sequence). The CDR3 DNA reads as TGTGCCAGTAGAGGCCCACTCTACGAGCAGTACTTC. It codes for CASRGPLYEQYF.

The J gene is TRBJ2-1, the V gene TRBV7-2; tentative D call: TRBD1 (5 bases). V lost 5 bases to trimming and J lost 8 bases, with 16 bases between them. The CDR3 spans 14 residues. Germline V lookup: CDR1 SGHTA, CDR2 FQGNSA. The CDR3: CASSPWGRRDEQFF. The DNA of the CDR3 is TGTGCCAGCAGCCCCTGGGGCCGCCGAGATGAGCAGTTCTTC.

The J gene is TRBJ2-7, the V gene TRBV2; 9 bases fit TRBD1. CDR3 length equals 16 residues. The junction had 14 bases not matched to a gene; V was cut back by 2 bases and J by 9 bases. The germline V gene has CDR1 SNHLY and CDR2 FYNNEI. The CDR3 DNA reads TGTGCCAGCAGTGAATTTCAGGGACAGGGTGTTAATGGGCAGTACTTC. Translating it yields CASSEFQGQGVNGQYF.